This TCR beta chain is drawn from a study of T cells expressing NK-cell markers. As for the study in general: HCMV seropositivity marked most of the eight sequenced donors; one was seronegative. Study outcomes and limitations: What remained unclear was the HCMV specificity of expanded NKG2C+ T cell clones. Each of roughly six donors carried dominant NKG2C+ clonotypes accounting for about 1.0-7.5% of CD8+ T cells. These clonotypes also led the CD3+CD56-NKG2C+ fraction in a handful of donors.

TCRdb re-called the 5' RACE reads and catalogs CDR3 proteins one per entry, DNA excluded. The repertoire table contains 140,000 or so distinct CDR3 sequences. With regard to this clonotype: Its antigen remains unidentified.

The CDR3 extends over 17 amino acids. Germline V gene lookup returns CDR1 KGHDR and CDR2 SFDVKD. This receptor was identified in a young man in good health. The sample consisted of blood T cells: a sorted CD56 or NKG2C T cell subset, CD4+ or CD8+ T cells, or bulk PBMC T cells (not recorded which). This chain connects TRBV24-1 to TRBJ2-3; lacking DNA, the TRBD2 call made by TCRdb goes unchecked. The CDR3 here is CATSDPLAGAFTDTQYF.